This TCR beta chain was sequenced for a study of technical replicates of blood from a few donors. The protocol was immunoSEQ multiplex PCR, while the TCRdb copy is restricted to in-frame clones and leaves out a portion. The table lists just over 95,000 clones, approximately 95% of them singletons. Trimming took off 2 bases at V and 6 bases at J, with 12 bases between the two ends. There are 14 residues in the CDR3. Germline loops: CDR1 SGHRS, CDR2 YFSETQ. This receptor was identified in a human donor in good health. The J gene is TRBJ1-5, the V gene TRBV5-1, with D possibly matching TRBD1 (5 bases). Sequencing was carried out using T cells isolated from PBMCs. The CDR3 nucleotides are TGCGCCAGCAGCTTAGACAGTCTCCGTCAGCCCCAGCATTTT. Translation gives CASSLDSLRQPQHF.